The present TCR beta chain was sequenced within a study of shared clonotypes between healthy human individuals. Study overall: In total, the donors were two women and a few men aged 18 to 49.

Over several immunoSEQ plates, each subset's genomic DNA was distributed in even portions. The authors ran unsorted PBMC replicate PCRs on about 320 ng DNA, 25,000 to 35,000 T cell genomes. Using immunoSEQ multiplex PCR, the repertoire was profiled, and TCRdb retains in-frame clones only, with some absent. Among 400,000 to 500,000 clones listed, around three quarters were seen once. Donation came from healthy HIV-negative adults that had no recent acute infections or vaccinations. The sample was PBMCs. The sequence was collected from a woman in her thirties or forties in good health. Some clones in this sample may be carry-over from other donors' samples.

This chain's CDR3 is CASSLAQSPYEQYF. The CDR3 coding sequence is TGTGCCAGCAGCTTAGCTCAGAGTCCCTACGAGCAGTACTTC. This chain joins TRBV11-2 and TRBJ2-7; D is uncertain. Between the trimmed V and J ends, which lost 1 base and 2 bases, there was a span of 9 bases. The CDR3 totals 14 residues. Germline lookup yields CDR1 SGHAT and CDR2 FQNNGV.